The TCR beta chain under discussion was sequenced for a study of blood T cell repertoires in COVID-19. Study at large: Nucleic acid was either cDNA or gDNA, and it came from T cells, B-cell-depleted T cells, or PBMCs.

The CDR3 consists of 15 residues. Germline V lookup: CDR1 LGHNA, CDR2 YSLEER. Deletions cut 1 base from V and 1 base from J, with 11 bases between. TCRdb keeps only in-frame clones here, not all; method: immunoSEQ multiplex PCR. The repertoire holds about 280,000 clones, with 90% as singletons. Participants came from some 23 US areas, aged about 18 to 89 years. Cohort assignment relied on participant-reported clinical history. The sequence was obtained from a woman aged 18-35 years with acute COVID-19. The chain is built from TRBV4-3 and TRBJ2-7; D not certain. The sequenced material came from PBMCs or T cells enriched from blood (not recorded which). CDR3 in amino acids: CASSQGPTESYEQYF. As DNA, the CDR3 is TGCGCCAGCAGCCAAGGGCCTACAGAGTCCTACGAGCAGTACTTC.